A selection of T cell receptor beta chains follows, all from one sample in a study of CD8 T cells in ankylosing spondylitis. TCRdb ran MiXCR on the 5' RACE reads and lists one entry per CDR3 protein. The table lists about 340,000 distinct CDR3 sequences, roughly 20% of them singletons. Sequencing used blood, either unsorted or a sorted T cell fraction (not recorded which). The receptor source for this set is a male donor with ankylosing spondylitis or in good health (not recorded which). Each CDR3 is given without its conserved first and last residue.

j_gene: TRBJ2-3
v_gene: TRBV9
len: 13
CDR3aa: ASSLSGGFADTQY

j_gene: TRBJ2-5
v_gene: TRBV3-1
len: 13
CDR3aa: ASSQAGTVQETQY

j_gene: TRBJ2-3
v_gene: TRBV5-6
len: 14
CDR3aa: ASSTITDLSTDTQY

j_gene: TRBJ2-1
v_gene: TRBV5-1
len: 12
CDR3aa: ASSLSGTYTEQF

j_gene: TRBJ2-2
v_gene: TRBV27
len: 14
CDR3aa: ASSFLPAPNTGELF

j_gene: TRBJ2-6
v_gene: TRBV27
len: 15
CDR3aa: ASSQDGRGFGANVLT

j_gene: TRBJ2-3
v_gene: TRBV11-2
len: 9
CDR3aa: ASSTGDTQY

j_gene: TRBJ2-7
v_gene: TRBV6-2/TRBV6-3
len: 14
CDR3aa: ASSPSLAGAPVEQY

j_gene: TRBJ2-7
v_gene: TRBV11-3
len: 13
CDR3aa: ASSLGSSPVYEQY

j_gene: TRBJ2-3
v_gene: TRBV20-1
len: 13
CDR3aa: SARDTGGYTDTQY

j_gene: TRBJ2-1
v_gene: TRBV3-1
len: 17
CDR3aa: ASSLGTSGVGSTYNEQF

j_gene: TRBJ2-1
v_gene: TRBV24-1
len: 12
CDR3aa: ATSEAGAINEQF

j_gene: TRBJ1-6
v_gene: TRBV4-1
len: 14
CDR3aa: ASSQGEDPFNSPLH

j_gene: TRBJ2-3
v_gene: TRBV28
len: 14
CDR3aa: ASSFLAGARTDTQY

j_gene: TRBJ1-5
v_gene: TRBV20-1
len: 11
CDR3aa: SAQGDSNQPQH

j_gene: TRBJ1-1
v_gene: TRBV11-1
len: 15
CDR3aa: ASSLLGTGWPNTEAF

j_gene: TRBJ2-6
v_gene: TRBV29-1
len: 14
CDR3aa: SVERTDSSGANVLT

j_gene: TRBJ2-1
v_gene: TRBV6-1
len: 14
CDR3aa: ASSDVRGARGDEQF

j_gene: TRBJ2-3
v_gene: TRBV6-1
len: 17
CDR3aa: ASSEASSLAGDLTDTQY

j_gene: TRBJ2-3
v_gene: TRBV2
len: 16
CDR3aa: ASSEGLAGGSTTDTQY

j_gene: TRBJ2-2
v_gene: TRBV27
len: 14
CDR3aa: ASSSAQGRGTGELF

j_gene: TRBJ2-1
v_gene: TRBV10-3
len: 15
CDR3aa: AISEDRLGGTYNEQF

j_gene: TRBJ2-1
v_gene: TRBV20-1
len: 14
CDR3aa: SARTSGGSTYNEQF

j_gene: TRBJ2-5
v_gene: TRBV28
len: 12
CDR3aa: ASSLNPVRETQY

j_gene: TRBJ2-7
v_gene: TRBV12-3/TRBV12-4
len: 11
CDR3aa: ASTKAGGQEQY

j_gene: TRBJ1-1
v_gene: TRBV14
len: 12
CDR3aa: ASSQFEGDTEAF

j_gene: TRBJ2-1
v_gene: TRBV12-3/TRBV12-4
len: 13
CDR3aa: ASSLVSLTYNEQF

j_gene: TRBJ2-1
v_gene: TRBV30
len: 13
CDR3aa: AWTTGVAPYNEQF

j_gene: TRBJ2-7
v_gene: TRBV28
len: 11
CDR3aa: ASSSPSRAEQY

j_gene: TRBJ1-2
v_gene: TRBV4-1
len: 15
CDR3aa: ASSQVSWDRNIYGYT

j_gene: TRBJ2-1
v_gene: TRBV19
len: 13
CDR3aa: ASRDGQGPYNEQF

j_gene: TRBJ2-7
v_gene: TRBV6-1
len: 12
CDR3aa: ASSELQGTYEQY

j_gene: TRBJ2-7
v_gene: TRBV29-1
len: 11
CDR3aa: SVVEGRSYEQY

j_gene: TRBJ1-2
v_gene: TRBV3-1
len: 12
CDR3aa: ASSQWQTFYGYT

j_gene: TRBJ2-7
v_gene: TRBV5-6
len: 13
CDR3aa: ASSPRGPIPGEQY

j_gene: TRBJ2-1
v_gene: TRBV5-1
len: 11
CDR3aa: ASSLHYRNEQF

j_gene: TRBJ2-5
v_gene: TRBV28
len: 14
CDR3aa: ASSHSVAGVQETQY

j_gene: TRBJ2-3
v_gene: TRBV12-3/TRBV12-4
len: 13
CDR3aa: ASSPVGESTDTQY

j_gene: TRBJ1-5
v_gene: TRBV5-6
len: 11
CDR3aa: ASSLTMGQPQH

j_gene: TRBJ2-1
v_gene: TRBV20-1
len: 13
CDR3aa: SARDLRGLDYEQF

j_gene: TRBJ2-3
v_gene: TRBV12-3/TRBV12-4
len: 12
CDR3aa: ASSFGESTDTQY

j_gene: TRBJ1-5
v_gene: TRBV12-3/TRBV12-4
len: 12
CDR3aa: ASQGERGNQPQH

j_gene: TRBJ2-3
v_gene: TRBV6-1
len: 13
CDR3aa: ASNPRGLAVDTQY

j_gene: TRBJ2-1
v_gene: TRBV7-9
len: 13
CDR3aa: ASAPWTPLDNEQF

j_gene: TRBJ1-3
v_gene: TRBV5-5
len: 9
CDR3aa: ASSLASGQV

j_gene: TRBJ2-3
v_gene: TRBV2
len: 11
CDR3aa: ASSELAPDTQY

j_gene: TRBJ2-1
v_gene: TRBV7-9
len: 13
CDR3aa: ASSLSPSGNNEQF

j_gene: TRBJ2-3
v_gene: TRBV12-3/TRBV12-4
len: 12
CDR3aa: ASSPSPGAYTQY

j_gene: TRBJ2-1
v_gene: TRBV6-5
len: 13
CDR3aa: ASSYSGEGADEQF

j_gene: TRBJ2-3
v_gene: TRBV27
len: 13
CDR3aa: ASSPRGGRGDTQY

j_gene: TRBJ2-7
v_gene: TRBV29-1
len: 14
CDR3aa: SVDGITGQGLDEQY

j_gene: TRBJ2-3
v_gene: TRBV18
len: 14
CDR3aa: ASSPWDRESTDTQY

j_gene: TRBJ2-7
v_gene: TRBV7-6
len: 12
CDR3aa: ASSFAGDLYEQY

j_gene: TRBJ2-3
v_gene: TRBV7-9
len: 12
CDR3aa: ASSLRLGTDTQY

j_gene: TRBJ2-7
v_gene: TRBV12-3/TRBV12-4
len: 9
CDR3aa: ASRTSGEQY